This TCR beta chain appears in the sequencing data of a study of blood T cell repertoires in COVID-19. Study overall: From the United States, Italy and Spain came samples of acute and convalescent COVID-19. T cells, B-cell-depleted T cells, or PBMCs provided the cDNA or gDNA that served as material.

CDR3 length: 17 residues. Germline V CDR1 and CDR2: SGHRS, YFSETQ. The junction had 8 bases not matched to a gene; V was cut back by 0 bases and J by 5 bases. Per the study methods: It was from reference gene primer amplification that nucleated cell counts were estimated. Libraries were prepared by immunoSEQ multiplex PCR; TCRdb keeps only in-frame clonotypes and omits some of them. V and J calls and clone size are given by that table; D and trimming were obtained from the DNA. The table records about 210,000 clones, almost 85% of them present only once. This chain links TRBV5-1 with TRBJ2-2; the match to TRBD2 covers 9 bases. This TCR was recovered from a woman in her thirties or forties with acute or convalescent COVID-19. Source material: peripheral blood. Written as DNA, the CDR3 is TGCGCCAGCAGCTTGGATACCTTAGCGGGGGCAACCGGGGAGCTGTTTTTT. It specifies CASSLDTLAGATGELFF.